The source of this T cell receptor (beta chain) is a study of CD8 T cells in Susac syndrome. Study conclusions and caveats: Regarding the TCR sequencing and HLA analysis, the study admitted that a relatively small number of individuals were involved.

With 2 bases removed from V and 3 bases from J, the gap between germline ends came to 16 bases. This CDR3 region has 16 residues. CDR1 MGHDK and CDR2 SYGVNS come from the germline V gene. The RNA input was about 0.45 to 1 ug, and it was reverse transcribed with random hexamers. The TCR beta CDR3 was amplified by immunoSEQ multiplex PCR across 54 Vbeta, 13 Jbeta. One entry per CDR3 protein, called by TCRdb with MiXCR from the immunoSEQ multiplex PCR reads. The sample carries some 95,000 distinct CDR3 sequences, approximately 95% recorded once. The individuals used as controls were healthy donors who had been matched for both age and sex. Concerning this clonotype itself: Its antigen is not identified.

J is TRBJ2-5 and V is TRBV25-1; D may be TRBD1 (8 bases). Input material: CD8+ T cells from PBMCs. The TCR originated in a human donor in good health. The chain's CDR3 is CASSEMTGEGKETQYF. The CDR3 DNA reads as TGTGCCAGCAGTGAAATGACAGGGGAGGGCAAAGAGACCCAGTACTTC.